The clone carrying this T cell receptor (beta chain) was observed a single time. Antigen specificity is unknown. The CDR3 sequence is 18 residues long. Germline trimming cut 0 bases from V and 1 base from J; bases unmatched to any gene: 9. This sample is part of a study of T cell responses to AZD1222 COVID-19 vaccine. General study results and limits: When two AZD1222 doses had been given, Spike-specific TCR breadth and depth rose. At baseline, seropositivity was found in only 5 to 7 AZD1222 recipients. Unmutated regions of variants are reportedly targeted by nearly half of spike-specific TCRs. Spike as a whole was targeted by vaccine-associated CD4 TCRs, dominant at 160-218 and 743-854.

Libraries were prepared by immunoSEQ multiplex PCR; TCRdb keeps only in-frame clonotypes and omits some of them. The sample has roughly 120,000 clones, around nine tenths seen once; the top ten hold around 2.4%. This specimen consisted of peripheral blood, obtained on day 0 of AZD1222 vaccination. This receptor was taken from an adult in good health. The rearrangement joins TRBV5-3 to TRBJ2-3; 9 bases map to TRBD2. TRBV5-3 is sorted into the ORF group, with uncertain function. CDR3 DNA: TGTGCCAGAAGCTTGGTCCCGGGACTAGCCACCCGCACAGATACGCAGTATTTT. This codes for CARSLVPGLATRTDTQYF.